Each of the 16 T cell receptor beta chains below was sequenced from the same sample in a study of Tregs in tolerant kidney transplant recipients. Clones were read by immunoSEQ multiplex PCR, and TCRdb kept only the in-frame ones, dropping some. The specimen's table records over 45,000 clones. This material consisted of CD4+ T cells from blood, taken before the transplant. The receptors were gathered from a human donor who received a combined kidney and bone marrow transplant.

The CDR3 sequence is CASSPNSGSSYEQYF. Incomplete CDR3 DNA: TGTGCCAGCAGCCCCAACAGCGGGAGCTCCTACGAG. The chain combines TRBV11-2 with TRBJ2-7, with TRBD2 matching 8 bases. The read finishes 3 residues shy of the CDR3 end, and the germline J gene is used to complete it. Germline values: CDR1 SGHAT, CDR2 FQNNGV. After removal of 5 bases from V and 0 bases from J, the junction contained 6 bases not matched to a gene. The CDR3 has 15 residues.

As to this clone: The CDR3 extends 3 residues past the end of the read, so its final part is completed from the germline J gene. This sequence joins TRBV2 and TRBJ2-7; 8 positions agree with TRBD2. V was pared by 5 bases and J by 4 bases, with 7 bases of the junction left unmatched. The CDR3 loop spans 14 amino acids. Germline values: CDR1 SNHLY, CDR2 FYNNEI. CDR3 DNA (partial): TGTGCCAGCAGTCGTGGTAGCGGGGATTACGAG. It yields the protein CASSRGSGDYE. The complete CDR3 reads CASSRGSGDYEQYF.

On this clone: The read terminates 3 residues before the CDR3 end, so the remaining end is supplied by the germline J gene. The chain is built from TRBV18 and TRBJ2-7; weak D call: TRBD1 (5 bases). The CDR3 is 15 amino acids. V was trimmed by 3 bases and J by 5 bases, leaving 17 bases between them. Per germline, CDR1 KGHSH and CDR2 LQKENI. CDR3 DNA (partial): TGTGCCAGCTCACCCACAACGGACAAAGCCCACGAG. It translates to CASSPTTDKAHE. The whole CDR3 protein is CASSPTTDKAHEQYF.

On this clone itself: The CDR3 extends 3 residues past the end of the read, so its final part is completed from the germline J gene. V gene TRBV30 combines with J gene TRBJ1-5; maybe TRBD1 (6 bases). CDR1 and CDR2 from the germline V gene are GTSNPN and SVGIG (reference sequence). Trimming pared 2 bases from V and 6 bases from J, leaving 23 bases between. This CDR3 has 17 residues. The CDR3 bases that were read are TGTGCCTGGAGTACCGGCCTCACAGGGAAGGTGGGTCAGCCC. This gives the protein CAWSTGLTGKVGQP. In full, the CDR3 reads CAWSTGLTGKVGQPQHF.

About this clone itself: The read finishes 3 residues shy of the CDR3 end, and the germline J gene is used to complete it. V is TRBV7-3 and J is TRBJ1-1; TRBD1 is a possible D gene (6 bases). Trimming took off 4 bases at V and 4 bases at J, with 16 bases between the two ends. From germline, CDR1 is SGHTA and CDR2 FQGTGA. This CDR3 has 15 amino acids. The CDR3 DNA, read in part, is TGTGCCAGCAGCTCCGTCGACAGGCGGTCCACTGAA. Translation: CASSSVDRRSTE. The complete CDR3 reads CASSSVDRRSTEAFF.

For this clone: The read comes to an end 3 residues before the CDR3 does, leaving the germline J gene to fill in the end. The chain employs TRBV28 and TRBJ2-7; tentatively, D is TRBD1 (5 bases). Germline-derived CDR1 and CDR2 are MDHEN and SYDVKM. V lost 2 bases, J lost 0 bases, and 8 bases lay in between. This CDR3 is 14 amino acids long. The DNA read from the CDR3 is TGTGCCAGCAGTTTAGACAGACTCTCCTACGAG. Its translation: CASSLDRLSYE. The entire CDR3 protein reads CASSLDRLSYEQYF.

Remarks on this clone: Read data end 3 residues before the CDR3 end; the end is taken from the germline J gene. This chain joins TRBV2 and TRBJ2-3, with D tentatively TRBD1 or TRBD2 (5 bases each). Per germline, CDR1 SNHLY and CDR2 FYNNEI. V lost 8 bases and J 1 base, leaving 16 bases between the germline ends. The CDR3 runs 15 residues. The sequenced CDR3 bases are TGTGCCAGCGGGGCGTGGAGGAGCGGCACAGATACG. Translated, it gives CASGAWRSGTDT. The entire CDR3 protein reads CASGAWRSGTDTQYF.

In the case of this clone: The read terminates 3 residues before the CDR3 end, so the remaining end is supplied by the germline J gene. The rearrangement uses TRBV5-1 and TRBJ2-7, with a tentative D call TRBD2 (6 bases). CDR1 is SGHRS and CDR2 is YFSETQ in the germline V gene. This CDR3 has 14 residues. Between the trimmed V and J ends, which lost 4 bases and 0 bases, there was a span of 11 bases. The DNA read from the CDR3 is TGCGCCAGCAGCGGGGACTGGAGCTCCTACGAG. This sequence encodes CASSGDWSSYE. The whole CDR3 protein is CASSGDWSSYEQYF.

With respect to this clone: The read comes to an end 3 residues before the CDR3 does, leaving the germline J gene to fill in the end. This sequence joins TRBV7-8 and TRBJ1-6; 11 bases are shared with TRBD1. Germline loops: CDR1 SGHVS, CDR2 FQNEAQ. The V and J ends lost 5 bases and 11 bases, in that order; junction bases with no gene match: 8. The CDR3 is 15 amino acids. Partial CDR3 DNA: TGTGCCAGCAGCGGGAGGGACAGGGGGACTACACCC. Protein sequence: CASSGRDRGTTP. The whole CDR3 protein is CASSGRDRGTTPLHF.

In regard to this clone: The read falls 3 residues short of the CDR3 end, and the missing part is taken from the germline J gene. J is TRBJ1-2 and V is TRBV29-1, with unresolved D. V was pared by 7 bases and J by 5 bases, with 14 bases between. Germline loops: CDR1 SQVTM, CDR2 ANQGSEA. The CDR3 length is 12 residues. Here the CDR3 reads CSGSQENYGYTF. The covered CDR3 bases are TGCAGCGGGTCTCAGGAGAATTATGGC. The variable domain in full, completed from reference TRBV29-1 and TRBJ1-2, reads SAVISQKPSRDICQRGTSLTIQCQVDSQVTMMFWYRQQPGQSLTLIATANQGSEATYESGFVIDKFPISRPNLTFSTLTVSNMSPEDSSIYLCSGSQENYGYTFGSGTRLTVV.

For this clone: The DNA ends 3 residues before the CDR3 does, and the rest of the CDR3 is filled in from the germline J gene. The chain is built from TRBV5-6 and TRBJ1-2; a weak D match, TRBD1 (5 bases). The CDR3 contains 15 residues. Germline CDR1 is SGHDT and CDR2 is YYEEEE. V was shortened by 1 base and J by 6 bases, with 16 bases between the two germline ends. This CDR3 reads CASSLWKQAQNGYTF. The CDR3 DNA, read in part, is TGTGCCAGCAGCTTGTGGAAACAGGCGCAGAATGGC.

The CDR3 protein is CASSPQVGGGNYEQYF. The CDR3 bases that were read are TGTGCCAGCTCACCCCAGGTGGGCGGGGGCAACTACGAG. The V gene is TRBV18, the J gene TRBJ2-7; weak D call: TRBD2 (7 bases). The CDR3 is cut off 3 residues early in the read; its end comes from the germline J gene. Trimming took 3 bases from V and 3 from J, leaving 18 bases between them. Germline CDR1 and CDR2: KGHSH and LQKENI. This CDR3 spans 16 amino acids.

As for this clone: The read terminates 3 residues before the CDR3 end, so the remaining end is supplied by the germline J gene. The V call is TRBV5-5, the J call TRBJ1-1, with D possibly being TRBD1 (6 bases). The germline V gene has CDR1 SGHKS and CDR2 YYEKEE (reference sequence). V was pared by 6 bases and J by 1 base, with 13 bases between. The CDR3 totals 14 residues. CDR3 sequence reads: CASTPDSTNTEAFF. Incomplete CDR3 DNA: TGTGCCAGCACCCCGGACAGTACGAACACTGAA.

Concerning this clone itself: Sequencing ends 3 residues short of the CDR3 end; the germline J gene provides the rest. The chain is built from TRBV20-1 and TRBJ1-2; 8 bases agree with TRBD1. CDR1 is DFQATT and CDR2 is SNEGSKA in the germline V gene (reference sequence). The CDR3 is made up of 11 amino acids. V lost 6 bases, J lost 7 bases, and 4 bases stayed unmatched. The CDR3 bases that were read are TGCAGTGCCCCCGGACAGGGTGGC. This sequence encodes CSAPGQGG. From start to end, the CDR3 is CSAPGQGGYTF.

On this clone itself: The CDR3 goes on 3 residues after the read ends, and that part is filled in from the germline J gene. The rearrangement joins TRBV7-3 to TRBJ2-5; 9 bases are shared with TRBD1. This CDR3 has 16 residues. Germline CDR1 and CDR2: SGHTA and FQGTGA. J lost 5 bases, V lost 5 bases, and 12 bases had no gene match. CDR3 bases read: TGTGCCAGCAGCCTAAGACCCGGGACAGGGTACGAGACC. Amino acid sequence: CASSLRPGTGYET. The complete CDR3 sequence is CASSLRPGTGYETQYF.

In regard to this clone: Sequencing ends 3 residues short of the CDR3 end; the germline J gene provides the rest. The chain couples TRBV18 to TRBJ2-3; TRBD2 matches at 8 bases. CDR3 length: 16 amino acids. Losses at the gene ends were 3 bases for V and 0 bases for J; bases not matched to a gene: 5. Germline CDR1 is KGHSH and CDR2 is LQKENI. The sequenced CDR3 bases are TGTGCCAGCTCACCTGGTCCGGGGGGGAGCACAGATACG. Amino acid sequence: CASSPGPGGSTDT. Given in full, the CDR3 is CASSPGPGGSTDTQYF.